This paragraph covers one T cell receptor (beta chain) sequence. No antigen is known for it. The data originate from a study of post-analysis software for immune sequencing data. Study findings and constraints: Strong co-clustering by F measure was evident for samples that had been prepared in the same batch. Comparison of patients with controls showed about 5 TRBV segments more frequent in patients, TRBV5-6, TRBV5-1 and TRBV20-1 among them.

The length of the CDR3 is 15 residues. V was cut by 4 bases and J by 3 bases, with 13 bases left in between. Included in the TCR beta cDNA libraries were unique molecular identifiers. MiXCR, applied by TCRdb to the PCR reads, yields one record per CDR3 protein. The sample carries roughly 410,000 distinct CDR3 sequences, roughly 35% recorded once. This TCR came from a girl between 5 and 17 years old with multiple sclerosis. This chain links TRBV12-3 or TRBV12-4 with TRBJ1-5; no firm D call. The specimen was blood. CDR3 in amino acids: CASSSGGQFNQPQHF. The CDR3, as DNA: TGTGCCAGCAGTTCCGGTGGGCAGTTCAATCAGCCCCAGCATTTT.